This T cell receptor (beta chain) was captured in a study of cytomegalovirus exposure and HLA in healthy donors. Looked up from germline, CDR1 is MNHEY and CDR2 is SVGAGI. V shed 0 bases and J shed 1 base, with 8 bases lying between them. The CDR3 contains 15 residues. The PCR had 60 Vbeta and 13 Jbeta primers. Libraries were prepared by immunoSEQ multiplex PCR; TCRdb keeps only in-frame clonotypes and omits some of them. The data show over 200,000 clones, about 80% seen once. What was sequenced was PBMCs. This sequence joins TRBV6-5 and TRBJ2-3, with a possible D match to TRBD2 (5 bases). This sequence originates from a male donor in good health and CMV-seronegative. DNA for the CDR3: TGTGCCAGCAGTTACTCGATTAGCGGCACAGATACGCAGTATTTT. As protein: CASSYSISGTDTQYF.